The 2 T cell receptor beta chains below were found in one sample sequenced in a study of cytomegalovirus exposure and HLA in healthy donors. The PCR made use of 60 Vbeta and 13 Jbeta primers. Profiled with immunoSEQ multiplex PCR; TCRdb holds only in-frame clones, not every one. The top ten clones hold over 1% of a sample with 250,000 or so clones, 85% of them seen once. Input material: PBMCs. The source is a human donor in good health.

A remark on this clone: At one end the junction does not follow the germline gene, possibly because of a read error. Here the CDR3 reads CAISPDPRASGRYEQYF. The CDR3, as DNA: TGTGCCATCAGCCCCGACCCCCGGGCTAGCGGGAGGTACGAGCAGTACTTC. The chain uses TRBV7-9 and TRBJ2-7; 11 nucleotides line up with TRBD2. The CDR3 totals 17 residues. Germline V lookup: CDR1 SEHNR, CDR2 FQNEAQ (reference sequence).

This CDR3 is CASSGGRVTEAFF. The CDR3 bases are TGTGCCAGCTCCGGGGGGCGCGTTACTGAAGCTTTCTTT. This sequence joins TRBV18 and TRBJ1-1, with D tentatively TRBD1 (6 bases). This CDR3 has 13 amino acids. Germline CDR1 and CDR2: KGHSH and LQKENI. Trimming took off 6 bases at V and 5 bases at J, with 13 bases between the two ends.